The clone carrying this T cell receptor (beta chain) was observed at least ten times. The antigen remains unidentified. Orbital computed tomography, thyroid ultrasound, serum thyroxine and TRAb, and clinical symptoms together informed the diagnoses. TCR beta CDR3 sequences were amplified from RNA transcripts. The study used the HTBI primer set for a first-round RT-PCR of the TCR CDR3. TCRdb redid the calling of the multiplex PCR reads with MiXCR, one entry per CDR3 protein. Of about 520,000 distinct CDR3 sequences listed, less than 25% were seen once; the top ten hold around 10%. The CDR3 totals 16 residues. Looked up from germline, CDR1 is LGHNA and CDR2 is YNFKEQ. With 0 bases removed from V and 5 bases from J, the gap between germline ends came to 16 bases. The data derive from a study of T cells in Graves' hyperthyroidism and ophthalmopathy. Study-wide context: Peripheral blood sampling occurred at initial diagnosis, before any treatment. General study points: Stable hyperthyroidism was told apart from ophthalmopathy by a model built on 13 V-J features. It was a median around 6 months before onset that the model predicted ophthalmopathy.

This chain uses TRBV4-2 with TRBJ1-2; D is possibly TRBD1 (6 bases). The receptor was derived from a woman in her thirties with Graves' ophthalmopathy. The sample was blood. The CDR3 is CASSQDGRGTVYGYTF. CDR3 in DNA: TGTGCCAGCAGCCAAGATGGTAGGGGGACGGTATATGGCTACACCTTC.